The clone carrying this T cell receptor beta chain was detected only a few times. The antigen remains undetermined. CDR3 length: 14 amino acids. Germline V gives CDR1 LNHDA, CDR2 SQIVND (reference sequence). Trimming took 5 bases from V and 3 from J; bases not matched to a gene: 0. This sample was included in a study of T cells in Graves' hyperthyroidism and ophthalmopathy. Study overall: Upon initial diagnosis and before any treatment, peripheral blood was collected.

Extraction of PBMCs used roughly 9.6 ml of fresh peripheral blood. Whole-study findings and limits: The blood repertoire included most of the expanded thyroid clonotypes above 0.001.

Researchers took RNA transcripts and amplified the TCR beta CDR3 regions from them. HTBI primers were employed in a first-round RT-PCR of the TCR CDR3. TCRdb reanalysed the multiplex PCR reads using MiXCR and keeps one entry per CDR3 protein. This table has about 270,000 distinct CDR3 sequences, 22% appearing once. What was sequenced was blood. V is TRBV19 and J is TRBJ2-3; 12 bases line up with TRBD2. The TCR sequence derives from a man aged 25 to 45 with Graves' ophthalmopathy. The CDR3 DNA sequence: TGTGCCAGTAGTGGGACTAGCGGGACAGATACGCAGTATTTT. Translation: CASSGTSGTDTQYF.